This T cell receptor beta chain was recorded in a study of T cells after somatic rescue of genetic block. Germline V gives CDR1 SGHRS, CDR2 YFSETQ. The CDR3 loop spans 15 amino acids. Unmatched junction bases numbered 4, after V lost 2 bases and J lost 9 bases. Sequenced by immunoSEQ multiplex PCR; TCRdb stores in-frame clones only, minus some. The data hold approximately 14,000 clones, with about 70% observed a single time. Sequencing was performed on peripheral blood mononuclear cells (PBMCs). This sequence originates from a young man. This sequence joins TRBV5-1 and TRBJ2-1, with 14 positions matching TRBD2. CDR3 in DNA: TGCGCCAGCAGCTTCTGGACTAGCGGGGGGCGTGAGCAGTTCTTC. The encoded protein is CASSFWTSGGREQFF.